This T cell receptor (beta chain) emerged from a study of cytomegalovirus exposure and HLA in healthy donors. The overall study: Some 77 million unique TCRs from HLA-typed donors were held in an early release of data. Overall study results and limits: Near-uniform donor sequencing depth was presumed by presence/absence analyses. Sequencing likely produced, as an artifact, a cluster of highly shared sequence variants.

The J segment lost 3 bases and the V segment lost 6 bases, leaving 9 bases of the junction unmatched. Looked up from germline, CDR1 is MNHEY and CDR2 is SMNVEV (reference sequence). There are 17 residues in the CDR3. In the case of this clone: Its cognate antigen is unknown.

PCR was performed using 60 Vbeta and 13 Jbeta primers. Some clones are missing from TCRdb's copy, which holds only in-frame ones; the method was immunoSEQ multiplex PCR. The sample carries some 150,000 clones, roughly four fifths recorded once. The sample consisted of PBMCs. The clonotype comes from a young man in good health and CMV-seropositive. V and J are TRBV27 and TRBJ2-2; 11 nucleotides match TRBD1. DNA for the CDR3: TGTGCCAGCAGGGGGACAGGGGGAAGATATGACACCGGGGAGCTGTTTTTT. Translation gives CASRGTGGRYDTGELFF.